Sequencing of this T cell receptor beta chain was carried out in a study of blood T cell repertoires in COVID-19. In the original analysis: The assay estimated nucleated cells by amplifying reference gene primers. Assay: immunoSEQ multiplex PCR; the TCRdb copy retains only in-frame clones and omits some. That table furnishes V, J and clone size, whereas the DNA furnished D and trimming. The repertoire holds about 240,000 clones, with 70% to 90% as singletons. The CDR3 loop spans 15 amino acids. Trimming left V 0 bases short and J 3 bases short, with 9 bases between. Germline V gives CDR1 LGHDT, CDR2 YNNKEL (reference sequence).

The chain has TRBV3-1 (or the pseudogene TRBV3-2) and TRBJ2-1; weak D call: TRBD2 (5 bases). This TCR was sampled from a woman in her twenties or thirties with acute or convalescent COVID-19. Specimen: peripheral blood. CDR3 nucleotides: TGTGCCAGCAGCCAAGATCGGGGAAACTACAATGAGCAGTTCTTC. Translating gives CASSQDRGNYNEQFF.